These 27 T cell receptor beta chains were all obtained from the same sample, sequenced in a study of blood T cell repertoires in COVID-19. Assay: immunoSEQ multiplex PCR; the TCRdb copy retains only in-frame clones and omits some. The repertoire holds around 340,000 clones, with around 88% as singletons. Sequenced sample: peripheral blood. These receptors came from a man in his thirties or forties with active or convalescent COVID-19.

V and J are TRBV4-1 and TRBJ1-1, with 9 nucleotides matching TRBD1. There are 15 residues in the CDR3. Germline lookup yields CDR1 MGHRA and CDR2 YSYEKL. J gave up 4 bases and V 3 bases, and 6 bases lay outside the gene matches. The CDR3 DNA reads TGCGCCAGCAGCCACATGGACAGGGGCGGCACTGAAGCTTTCTTT. Protein: CASSHMDRGGTEAFF.

V is TRBV19 and J is TRBJ1-2; D remains unclear. The CDR3 totals 15 residues. Trimming removed 6 bases at V and 4 bases at J, with 18 bases between. From germline, CDR1 is LNHDA and CDR2 SQIVND (reference sequence). The chain's CDR3 is CASSQPFRSLYGYTF. CDR3 DNA sequence: TGTGCCAGTAGCCAACCCTTCAGGTCCCTCTATGGCTACACCTTC.

The chain is built from TRBV11-2 and TRBJ2-2; D is possibly TRBD2 (6 bases). The CDR3 is 17 amino acids. Germline V gene data show CDR1 as SGHAT and CDR2 as FQNNGV. Trimming stripped 6 bases from V and 4 bases from J, with 21 bases between. CDR3 DNA: TGTGCCAGCAGAAGTATCCCGCCGGGGGAGTTCACCGGGGAGCTGTTTTTT. This codes for CASRSIPPGEFTGELFF. The variable domain in full, with the rest retrieved from reference TRBV11-2 and TRBJ2-2, is EAGVAQSPRYKIIEKRQSVAFWCNPISGHATLYWYQQILGQGPKLLIQFQNNGVVDDSQLPKDRFSAERLKGVDSTLKIQPAKLEDSAVYLCASRSIPPGEFTGELFFGEGSRLTVL.

The sample holds one count of this clone. The chain uses TRBV7-6 and TRBJ2-5; no clear D gene. This CDR3 spans 15 amino acids. Looked up from germline, CDR1 is SGHVS and CDR2 is FNYEAQ. Between the trimmed V and J ends, which lost 4 bases and 4 bases, there was a span of 16 bases. The CDR3, as DNA: TGTGCCAGCAGCTCCGTGTTGCTGCCGGGAGAGACCCAGTACTTC. It is translated as CASSSVLLPGETQYF.

The chain joins TRBV5-4 to TRBJ2-1, with D possibly being TRBD1 (5 bases). CDR3 length: 14 amino acids. CDR1 and CDR2 (germline): SGHNT, YYREEE (reference sequence). V was clipped by 0 bases and J by 6 bases, with 10 bases between them. CDR3 in DNA: TGTGCCAGCAGCTTGGGAGGTAGGGGCAATGAGCAGTTCTTC. Translation gives CASSLGGRGNEQFF.

The chain combines TRBV14 with TRBJ2-7; D perhaps matches TRBD2 (5 bases). The CDR3 contains 12 residues. With 1 base removed from V and 5 bases from J, the gap between germline ends came to 6 bases. Germline CDR1 is SGHDN and CDR2 is FVKESK. The CDR3 loop reads CASSQGRDEQYF. The CDR3 DNA is TGTGCCAGCAGCCAAGGGCGGGACGAGCAGTACTTC.

This sequence joins TRBV10-3 and TRBJ1-2; 7 nucleotides line up with TRBD1. In germline, CDR1 is ENHRY, CDR2 SYGVKD. With 6 bases clipped from V and 8 bases from J, the junction kept 12 bases outside the gene matches. CDR3 length equals 14 residues. Here the CDR3 reads CAISGPQGGGGYTF. The CDR3 nucleotides are TGTGCCATCAGCGGCCCCCAAGGGGGCGGGGGCTACACCTTC.

The chain combines TRBV10-3 with TRBJ1-1; D remains unclear. CDR3 length: 16 residues. Germline CDR1 is ENHRY and CDR2 is SYGVKD. Trimming took 0 bases from V and 1 from J, leaving 12 bases between them. Here the CDR3 DNA reads TGTGCCATCAGTGAGTCGGGAGGGCAGGAGAACACTGAAGCTTTCTTT. Encoded protein: CAISESGGQENTEAFF.

The genes are TRBV29-1 and TRBJ2-4; tentatively, D is TRBD2 (6 bases). The V gene lost 6 bases and the J gene lost 9 bases, with 18 bases spanning the gap. The CDR3 is made up of 13 amino acids. CDR1 is SQVTM and CDR2 is ANQGSEA in the germline V gene. CDR3 amino acids: CSVSDGGRVIQYF. As DNA, the CDR3 is TGCAGCGTCTCAGACGGGGGACGAGTCATTCAGTACTTC.

The chain uses TRBV4-2 and TRBJ2-6; possible D gene TRBD2, 5 bases. Germline-derived CDR1 and CDR2 are LGHNA and YNFKEQ. The CDR3 covers 22 residues. V was clipped by 0 bases and J by 0 bases, with 24 bases between them. DNA for the CDR3: TGTGCCAGCAGCCAAGAAATGGTTCCATCGGGAAGTGGCGACTCTGGGGCCAACGTCCTGACTTTC. Its protein is CASSQEMVPSGSGDSGANVLTF.

The chain joins TRBV9 to TRBJ2-3; TRBD2 matches at 7 bases. Germline CDR1 is SGDLS and CDR2 is YYNGEE. The CDR3 sequence is 13 residues long. V shed 0 bases and J 6 bases; nucleotides not matched to a gene: 1. In DNA, the CDR3 is TGTGCCAGCAGCGTAGGGCGGGGGGATACGCAGTATTTT. Its protein product is CASSVGRGDTQYF.

The DNA for the CDR3 is TGTGCCAGTAGTGTACAGGGGCACAATCAGCCCCAGCATTTT. This gives the protein CASSVQGHNQPQHF. The chain carries TRBV19 and TRBJ1-5; 7 bases match TRBD1. V lost 5 bases and J lost 3; bases outside the gene matches: 4. This CDR3 has 14 amino acids. Germline V gives CDR1 LNHDA, CDR2 SQIVND (reference sequence).

V is TRBV10-3 and J is TRBJ2-2; no definite D call. V lost 3 bases, J lost 2 bases, and 4 bases lay in between. The CDR3 contains 13 residues. Germline loops: CDR1 ENHRY, CDR2 SYGVKD. This CDR3 is CAISETNTGELFF. The CDR3 DNA is TGTGCCATCAGTGAAACAAACACCGGGGAGCTGTTTTTT.

The rearrangement uses TRBV11-1 and TRBJ2-5, with 8 nucleotides matching TRBD2. Looked up from germline, CDR1 is SGHAT and CDR2 is FQDESV (reference sequence). The CDR3 covers 16 residues. V dropped 5 bases and J dropped 5; count of bases not matched to a gene: 13. The CDR3 DNA reads TGTGCCAGCAGCGCAGAGGTAGCGGGAACGGTGGAGACCCAGTACTTC. It codes for CASSAEVAGTVETQYF.

V is TRBV6-2 or TRBV6-3 and J is TRBJ2-7, with D possibly being TRBD2 (6 bases). Trimming took off 5 bases at V and 6 bases at J, with 14 bases between the two ends. CDR1 MNHEY and CDR2 SVGEGT come from the germline V gene. CDR3 length: 13 amino acids. CDR3 residues: CASSRGVRSEQYF. DNA of the CDR3: TGTGCCAGCAGTCGCGGGGTACGCAGCGAGCAGTACTTC.

This clone was seen a handful of times. This chain links TRBV27 with TRBJ2-3, with TRBD2 matching 13 bases. CDR1 and CDR2 (germline): MNHEY, SMNVEV (reference sequence). The V gene end was trimmed by 5 bases and the J gene end by 6 bases; junction bases not matched to a gene: 11. The CDR3 loop spans 17 amino acids. This CDR3 is CASSSTGTSGELDTQYF. The CDR3 DNA is TGTGCCAGCAGTAGTACCGGGACTAGCGGGGAGCTGGATACGCAGTATTTT.

The rearrangement joins TRBV3-1 (or the pseudogene TRBV3-2) to TRBJ1-5; a possible D gene is TRBD1 (6 bases). The CDR3 has 15 residues. Germline CDR1 LGHDT, CDR2 YNNKEL (reference sequence). V shed 0 bases and J shed 3 bases, with 9 bases lying between them. CDR3 region: CASSQDRGANQPQHF. The CDR3 DNA follows: TGTGCCAGCAGCCAAGATCGGGGGGCCAATCAGCCCCAGCATTTT.

A word on this clone: Relative to the germline gene, one junction end is altered; a read error may explain this. The chain joins TRBV7-2 to TRBJ1-1; the D is unclear. The CDR3 consists of 14 residues. Looked up from germline, CDR1 is SGHTA and CDR2 is FQGNSA. The CDR3, as DNA: TGTGCCAGCAGCCTGAGCCCCTCGAACCCTGAAGCTTTCTTT. Translating gives CASSLSPSNPEAFF.

The chain combines TRBV19 with TRBJ1-1; TRBD1 might be the D (6 bases). Germline CDR1 reads LNHDA; CDR2 reads SQIVND (reference sequence). This CDR3 contains 14 residues. With 6 bases removed from V and 6 bases from J, the gap between germline ends came to 17 bases. In DNA form, the CDR3 reads TGTGCCAGTAGGGCGACAGGACGGGCACCTGAAGCTTTCTTT. Translation: CASRATGRAPEAFF.

This clone was found a few times. The chain couples TRBV27 to TRBJ2-1; the match to TRBD1 covers 12 bases. Germline V CDR1 and CDR2: MNHEY, SMNVEV (reference sequence). This CDR3 region has 19 residues. V dropped 0 bases and J dropped 1; count of bases not matched to a gene: 7. CDR3 sequence reads: CASSLSRGTGGWSYNEQFF. CDR3 bases: TGTGCCAGCAGTTTATCGCGCGGGACAGGGGGCTGGTCCTACAATGAGCAGTTCTTC.

This chain connects TRBV9 to TRBJ2-7; possible D gene TRBD2, 6 bases. The CDR3 covers 14 residues. The germline V gene encodes CDR1 SGDLS and CDR2 YYNGEE. V was clipped by 4 bases and J by 5 bases, with 16 bases between them. This chain's CDR3 is CASSPPRRDHEQYF. CDR3 nucleotide sequence: TGTGCCAGCAGCCCTCCCCGGAGGGACCACGAGCAGTACTTC. Full variable domain (missing parts from reference TRBV9 and TRBJ2-7): DSGVTQTPKHLITATGQRVTLRCSPRSGDLSVYWYQQSLDQGLQFLIQYYNGEERAKGNILERFSAQQFPDLHSELNLSSLELGDSALYFCASSPPRRDHEQYFGPGTRLTVT.

This clone was seen once. The CDR3 bases are TGCGCCAGCAGCTTGGAGGGGTCCCCCAACTATGGCTACACCTTC. Translation: CASSLEGSPNYGYTF. This chain uses TRBV5-1 with TRBJ1-2; D might be TRBD1 (5 bases). CDR1 SGHRS and CDR2 YFSETQ come from the germline V gene. The CDR3 extends over 15 amino acids. Trimming cost V 0 bases and J 2 bases, with 11 bases left between them.

This rearrangement joins TRBV5-4 to TRBJ2-7; D possibly corresponds to TRBD2 (6 bases). This CDR3 has 13 amino acids. The V gene lost 4 bases and the J gene lost 6 bases, with 14 bases spanning the gap. Germline V CDR1 and CDR2: SGHNT, YYREEE (reference sequence). The CDR3 here is CASSLWRAGEQYF. The CDR3 coding sequence is TGTGCCAGCAGCCTTTGGAGGGCCGGCGAGCAGTACTTC.

The chain uses TRBV28 and TRBJ2-2; the match to TRBD1 covers 11 bases. The V gene end was trimmed by 6 bases and the J gene end by 6 bases; junction bases not matched to a gene: 9. Per the germline V gene, CDR1 is MDHEN and CDR2 is SYDVKM. This CDR3 spans 16 amino acids. DNA for the CDR3: TGTGCCAGCAGAGAACGAGGACAGGGGGCCTCCGGGGAGCTGTTTTTT. This encodes CASRERGQGASGELFF.

V is TRBV5-1 and J is TRBJ2-6; perhaps TRBD2 as D (5 bases). The V gene's germline CDR1 is SGHRS and CDR2 YFSETQ. Trimming removed 1 base from V and 0 bases from J, with 11 bases in between. This CDR3 has 17 residues. As DNA, the CDR3 is TGCGCCAGCAGCTTGCGTTCGGGGAGCTCTGGGGCCAACGTCCTGACTTTC. Encoded protein: CASSLRSGSSGANVLTF.

V usage is TRBV9 and J usage is TRBJ1-2; 8 bases fit TRBD1. Germline CDR1 and CDR2: SGDLS and YYNGEE. This CDR3 has 14 amino acids. V shed 3 bases and J 5 bases; nucleotides not matched to a gene: 6. The CDR3 sequence is CASSGLTGGYGYTF. In DNA form, the CDR3 reads TGTGCCAGCAGCGGGTTAACAGGGGGGTATGGCTACACCTTC.

The V gene is TRBV11-1, the J gene TRBJ2-7; 9 positions match TRBD2. CDR1 and CDR2 (germline): SGHAT, FQDESV (reference sequence). V trimming: 5 bases; J trimming: 5 bases; junction bases outside the gene matches: 10. CDR3 length: 15 amino acids. The DNA for the CDR3 is TGTGCCAGCAGCCCGCGCGCTAGCGGGACGGACGAGCAGTACTTC. Protein: CASSPRASGTDEQYF.